The 20 T cell receptor beta chains reported below all come from one sample, sequenced in a study of regulatory T cells in long-lasting Graves disease. Libraries of TCR beta came from iRepertoire HTBI primers plus Arm-PCR of CDR3 regions. One entry per CDR3 protein results from TCRdb running MiXCR on the multiplex PCR reads. This table holds some 430,000 distinct CDR3 sequences, roughly 21% found once. Time point described: persistent/refractory GD, antithyroid drugs over 5 years with positive TRAb. Extracted RNA from PBMCs served as the source of the TCR library. Sequencing used peripheral blood mononuclear cells (PBMCs), obtained when the disease was refractory, from a patient treated with antithyroid drugs. These receptors were collected from a female donor with Graves disease.

The chain uses TRBV12-3 or TRBV12-4 and TRBJ2-2, with D possibly being TRBD1 (6 bases). The germline V and J ends were trimmed by 7 bases and 2 bases, with 14 bases remaining between them. This CDR3 has 15 residues. CDR3 DNA: TGTGCCAGCACCACAGCGGACAGTAACACCGGGGAGCTGTTTTTT. Translation: CASTTADSNTGELFF.

Regarding this clonotype: Just one base apart from a much larger clone, this may be a read error. The genes are TRBV7-2 and TRBJ1-5; perhaps TRBD1 as D (5 bases). Trimming removed 3 bases from V and 6 bases from J, with 18 bases in between. CDR1 and CDR2 from the germline V gene are SGHTA and FQGNSA. This CDR3 is built from 16 residues. CDR3 in DNA: TGTGCCAGCAGCTTGTCGGGACGGGGGGTCGGTCAGCCCCAGCATTTT. It specifies CASSLSGRGVGQPQHF.

The chain carries TRBV19 and TRBJ1-1; D is unresolved. CDR3 size: 13 residues. The ends were cut back, 3 bases at V and 1 base at J, with 6 bases in the middle. Germline-derived CDR1 and CDR2 are LNHDA and SQIVND (reference sequence). CDR3 region: CASSIEENTEAFF. The CDR3 region has the DNA TGTGCCAGTAGTATTGAGGAGAACACTGAAGCTTTCTTT.

The CDR3 reads CASSFWKGNQPQHF. CDR3 nucleotide sequence: TGTGCCAGCAGCTTTTGGAAGGGGAATCAGCCCCAGCATTTT. The chain has TRBV5-5 and TRBJ1-5; tentative D call: TRBD1 (5 bases). The CDR3 loop spans 14 amino acids. The germline V and J ends were trimmed by 2 bases and 4 bases, with 10 bases remaining between them. Germline CDR1 SGHKS, CDR2 YYEKEE (reference sequence).

This clonotype came up many times. CDR3 protein: CASSHSGDYTF. Here the CDR3 DNA reads TGTGCCAGCAGTCACAGTGGGGACTACACCTTC. The rearrangement links TRBV12-3 or TRBV12-4 to TRBJ1-2; no firm D call. The germline V and J ends were trimmed by 5 bases and 10 bases, with 11 bases remaining between them. CDR3 size: 11 residues.

The CDR3 spells CATSPIAGVGYEQYF. The CDR3 DNA sequence: TGTGCCACCTCGCCTATAGCGGGAGTCGGCTACGAGCAGTACTTC. The chain links TRBV27 to TRBJ2-7, with 9 bases matching TRBD2. Germline V gene lookup returns CDR1 MNHEY and CDR2 SMNVEV (reference sequence). V trimming: 10 bases; J trimming: 3 bases; junction bases outside the gene matches: 13. The CDR3 is made up of 15 amino acids.

This clonotype was seen once. A read error may explain this, as a much larger clone is one base away. CDR3 nucleotide sequence: TGTGCCAGCAGCTTAGACCCAGGGGAGAATGAAAAACCGTTTTTT. It yields the protein CASSLDPGENEKPFF. The J gene is TRBJ1-4, the V gene TRBV7-2, with D possibly matching TRBD1 (6 bases). CDR1 SGHTA and CDR2 FQGNSA come from the germline V gene. This CDR3 is built from 15 residues.

This clonotype showed up many times. The V call is TRBV28, the J call TRBJ1-1, with TRBD1 identical over 7 bases. The ends lost 3 bases at V and 4 bases at J; junction bases unmatched: 11. This CDR3 comprises 16 residues. Germline loops: CDR1 MDHEN, CDR2 SYDVKM. CDR3 nucleotide sequence: TGTGCCAGCAGTTTGACCCCGACAGGGAGGCGCACTGAAGCTTTCTTT. The encoded protein is CASSLTPTGRRTEAFF.

This clonotype came up many times. This chain connects TRBV28 to TRBJ1-1; D possibly corresponds to TRBD1 (5 bases). This CDR3 contains 15 residues. The germline V gene encodes CDR1 MDHEN and CDR2 SYDVKM. V was shortened by 2 bases and J by 1 base, with 11 bases between the two germline ends. CDR3 region: CASSLEIGQNTEAFF. CDR3 DNA sequence: TGTGCCAGCAGTTTAGAAATCGGACAGAACACTGAAGCTTTCTTT.

The table lists this clonotype with many counts. This chain joins TRBV11-2 and TRBJ2-5; 9 bases map to TRBD2. The length of the CDR3 is 15 residues. CDR1 and CDR2 from the germline V gene are SGHAT and FQNNGV. V shed 4 bases and J 5 bases; nucleotides not matched to a gene: 8. CDR3 sequence reads: CASSSPLSGGETQYF. The CDR3, as DNA: TGTGCCAGCAGCTCCCCCCTTAGCGGGGGTGAGACCCAGTACTTC. Complete variable domain (other parts from reference TRBV11-2 and TRBJ2-5): EAGVAQSPRYKIIEKRQSVAFWCNPISGHATLYWYQQILGQGPKLLIQFQNNGVVDDSQLPKDRFSAERLKGVDSTLKIQPAKLEDSAVYLCASSSPLSGGETQYFGPGTRLLVL.

This clonotype was observed many times. The V gene is TRBV7-9, the J gene TRBJ2-7; 8 bases align to TRBD2. The V segment lost 8 bases and the J segment 6 bases; nucleotides outside the gene matches: 15. The CDR3 is made up of 15 amino acids. CDR1 and CDR2 from the germline V gene are SEHNR and FQNEAQ (reference sequence). In DNA, the CDR3 is TGTGCCAGCTCGGACTCACTAGCGGCGGGAGCCGAGCAGTACTTC. Translated: CASSDSLAAGAEQYF.

Many counts were recorded for this clonotype. This sequence joins TRBV15 and TRBJ1-5; D perhaps matches TRBD1 (6 bases). V was trimmed by 9 bases and J by 4 bases, leaving 16 bases between them. The CDR3 length is 14 residues. Looked up from germline, CDR1 is LNHNV and CDR2 is YYDKDF (reference sequence). CDR3 nucleotides: TGTGCCACTTCAACTGGACAGCCAAATCAGCCCCAGCATTTT. Protein: CATSTGQPNQPQHF.

This clonotype has more than one count but fewer than ten. The chain combines TRBV10-3 with TRBJ1-1, with 7 bases identical to TRBD1. The CDR3 runs 13 residues. The germline V gene encodes CDR1 ENHRY and CDR2 SYGVKD. Losses at the gene ends were 5 bases for V and 3 bases for J; bases not matched to a gene: 3. CDR3 coding DNA: TGTGCCATCAGTAGAGGACAGGACACTGAAGCTTTCTTT. Translation gives CAISRGQDTEAFF.

This clonotype has a count of ten or more. This rearrangement joins TRBV12-5 to TRBJ2-5, with TRBD1 as a possible D gene (5 bases). This CDR3 is built from 15 residues. Germline V gene data show CDR1 as LGHNT and CDR2 as FRNRAP. The V and J ends lost 10 bases and 0 bases respectively, with 18 bases between them. The CDR3 region has the DNA TGTGCTACGAGTCCAGGGATAGGGGACCAAGAGACCCAGTACTTC. It specifies CATSPGIGDQETQYF.

This clonotype was observed many times. The rearrangement uses TRBV29-1 and TRBJ2-5; 10 bases map to TRBD1. The CDR3 runs to 13 residues. Germline trimming cut 6 bases from V and 5 bases from J; bases unmatched to any gene: 6. Germline values: CDR1 SQVTM, CDR2 ANQGSEA. CDR3 sequence reads: CSVRLDRGETQYF. The CDR3 DNA sequence: TGCAGCGTACGTCTGGACAGGGGGGAGACCCAGTACTTC.

This clonotype was detected a few times. Given a much more abundant clone one base away, this may be a read error. The CDR3 end shows no conserved phenylalanine or tryptophan, and so a read error is likely. The V call is TRBV28, the J call TRBJ2-6, with TRBD2 as a possible D gene (6 bases). The V gene lost 6 bases and the J gene lost 1 base, with 16 bases spanning the gap. From germline, CDR1 is MDHEN and CDR2 SYDVKM. The CDR3 runs 17 residues. Written as DNA, the CDR3 is TGTGCCAGCAGCTCTTCGGAGGGTCTATCTGGGGCCAACGTCCTGACTCTC. This gives the protein CASSSSEGLSGANVLTL.

The V gene is TRBV16, the J gene TRBJ2-7; TRBD1 matches at 9 bases. Germline CDR1 and CDR2: KGHSY and FQNENV. J was trimmed by 4 bases and V by 0 bases; bases with no gene match: 4. This CDR3 is 15 amino acids long. In nucleotides, the CDR3 is TGTGCCAGCAGCCAATCCGGGACAGGGAGGTACGAGCAGTACTTC. Translating it yields CASSQSGTGRYEQYF. Looking up the rest from reference TRBV16 and TRBJ2-7 gives the full variable domain: GEEVAQTPKHLVRGEGQKAKLYCAPIKGHSYVFWYQQVLKNEFKFLISFQNENVFDETGMPKERFSAKCLPNSPCSLEIQATKLEDSAVYFCASSQSGTGRYEQYFGPGTRLTVT.

This clonotype was seen only a few times. The chain has TRBV5-4 and TRBJ2-5; TRBD2 matches at 8 bases. V lost 1 base to trimming and J lost 5 bases; unmatched junction nucleotides: 10. Germline lookup yields CDR1 SGHNT and CDR2 YYREEE (reference sequence). The CDR3 spans 16 residues. The CDR3: CASSLSTSGLRETQYF. CDR3 coding DNA: TGTGCCAGCAGCTTGTCAACTAGCGGACTTAGGGAGACCCAGTACTTC.

V is TRBV9 and J is TRBJ1-1; 7 bases map to TRBD1. Germline V CDR1 and CDR2: SGDLS, YYNGEE. The V and J ends lost 5 bases and 7 bases, in that order; junction bases with no gene match: 8. The CDR3 is 13 residues long. In DNA form, the CDR3 reads TGTGCCAGCAGAGCCGGGACAGAGGATGAAGCTTTCTTT. This gives the protein CASRAGTEDEAFF.

This clonotype was recorded at least ten times. This chain links TRBV12-3 or TRBV12-4 with TRBJ1-2; D is undetermined. Trimming shortened V by 7 bases and J by 4 bases, and 10 bases separated the two germline ends. The CDR3 extends over 12 amino acids. Written as DNA, the CDR3 is TGTGCCAGCACAACTGCCGGCTATGGCTACACCTTC. Translated, it gives CASTTAGYGYTF.